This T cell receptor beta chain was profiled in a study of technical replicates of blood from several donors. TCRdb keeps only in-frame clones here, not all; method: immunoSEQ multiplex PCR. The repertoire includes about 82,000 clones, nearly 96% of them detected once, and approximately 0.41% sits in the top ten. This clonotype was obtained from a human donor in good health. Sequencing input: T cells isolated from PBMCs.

Here the CDR3 DNA reads TGTGCCAGCAGTGTCAGTCACAGCTATGGCTACACCTTC. Translated: CASSVSHSYGYTF. V gene TRBV25-1 combines with J gene TRBJ1-2, with D unresolved. Germline V gene lookup returns CDR1 MGHDK and CDR2 SYGVNS. The CDR3 runs to 13 residues. Deletions cut 4 bases from V and 4 bases from J, with 10 bases between.